The 24 T cell receptor beta chains reported below all come from one sample, sequenced in a study of shared clonotypes between healthy human individuals. Only in-frame clones appear in the TCRdb table, and some are missing; sequencing was by immunoSEQ multiplex PCR. The sample yields approximately 2,000,000 clones, 92% seen once. Sequencing was performed on naive CD4+ T cells from PBMCs. Subset of the sample: CD45RA+ positively selected. These receptors all come from a man between 18 and 35 years old in good health. Some clones in this sample may be carry-over from other donors' samples.

Comment on this clone: The identical CDR3 is also encoded by other nucleotide sequences in the sample. The chain links TRBV7-9 to TRBJ1-1; D is ambiguous. CDR1 is SEHNR, CDR2 FQNEAQ, per germline (reference sequence). The CDR3 contains 13 residues. Trimming took 3 bases from V and 2 from J, leaving 7 bases between them. The chain's CDR3 is CASSLTDNTEAFF. CDR3 in DNA: TGTGCCAGCAGCTTGACGGACAACACTGAAGCTTTCTTT.

As to this clone: This sample also contains other DNA sequences that code for the same CDR3. The V call is TRBV28, the J call TRBJ1-4, with D possibly TRBD1 on 5 matching bases. From germline, CDR1 is MDHEN and CDR2 SYDVKM. The CDR3 sequence is 12 residues long. Trimming took 7 bases from V and 8 from J, leaving 11 bases between them. CDR3: CASTRGREKLFF. DNA for the CDR3: TGTGCCAGCACCCGGGGGAGGGAAAAACTGTTTTTT. The entire variable domain, with the rest obtained from reference TRBV28 and TRBJ1-4, is as follows: DVKVTQSSRYLVKRTGEKVFLECVQDMDHENMFWYRQDPGLGLRLIYFSYDVKMKEKGDIPEGYSVSREKKERFSLILESASTNQTSMYLCASTRGREKLFFGSGTQLSVL.

The chain has TRBV7-6 and TRBJ2-5; possible D gene TRBD2, 6 bases. Trimming cost V 9 bases and J 2 bases, with 19 bases left between them. CDR3 length equals 15 residues. Germline V gene data show CDR1 as SGHVS and CDR2 as FNYEAQ. CDR3 nucleotide sequence: TGTGCCAGTGCACAACCCGGGGGAGCACAAGAGACCCAGTACTTC. Protein product: CASAQPGGAQETQYF.

Comments on this clone: Other DNA sequences in this specimen translate into the identical CDR3. V gene TRBV5-1 combines with J gene TRBJ2-2; D uncertain. Trimming shortened V by 0 bases and J by 0 bases, and 6 bases separated the two germline ends. Germline V gene data show CDR1 as SGHRS and CDR2 as YFSETQ. The CDR3 is made up of 15 amino acids. CDR3 coding DNA: TGCGCCAGCAGCTTGGGTACACCGAACACCGGGGAGCTGTTTTTT. Translating it yields CASSLGTPNTGELFF. Complete variable domain (other parts from reference TRBV5-1 and TRBJ2-2): KAGVTQTPRYLIKTRGQQVTLSCSPISGHRSVSWYQQTPGQGLQFLFEYFSETQRNKGNFPGRFSGRQFSNSRSEMNVSTLELGDSALYLCASSLGTPNTGELFFGEGSRLTVL.

The rearrangement links TRBV6-1 to TRBJ1-2; perhaps TRBD1 as D (6 bases). CDR1 and CDR2 (germline): MNHNS, SASEGT. The CDR3 sequence is 12 residues long. V lost 10 bases to trimming and J lost 5 bases, with 14 bases between them. The CDR3 loop reads CATTGTRYGYTF. The DNA of the CDR3 is TGTGCCACAACCGGGACAAGGTATGGCTACACCTTC.

The chain is built from TRBV9 and TRBJ2-7; 7 nucleotides agree with TRBD2. With V trimmed by 3 bases and J by 0 bases, 3 bases remained unmatched. CDR1 and CDR2 from the germline V gene are SGDLS and YYNGEE. The CDR3 is 14 residues long. CDR3 coding DNA: TGTGCCAGCAGCGGCCGGGACTACTCCTACGAGCAGTACTTC. Translation gives CASSGRDYSYEQYF.

V gene TRBV10-3 combines with J gene TRBJ2-5; the match to TRBD2 covers 12 bases. The CDR3 covers 15 residues. Trimming took 10 bases from V and 4 from J; bases not matched to a gene: 10. The V gene's germline CDR1 is ENHRY and CDR2 SYGVKD. CDR3 loop: CATTETSGRRETQYF. In nucleotides, the CDR3 is TGTGCCACGACTGAGACTAGCGGGAGAAGAGAGACCCAGTACTTC.

The CDR3 loop is CAWSGALSTGELFF. In DNA form, the CDR3 reads TGTGCCTGGAGTGGAGCGCTTAGCACCGGGGAGCTGTTTTTT. V usage is TRBV30 and J usage is TRBJ2-2; D is ambiguous. CDR3 size: 14 residues. Trimming took 1 base from V and 4 from J, leaving 10 bases between them. Per germline, CDR1 GTSNPN and CDR2 SVGIG (reference sequence).

In DNA form, the CDR3 reads TGTGCCAGCAGCTTGGCCCAGGGGGGACAAAGTAGGACCGGGGAGCTGTTTTTT. It yields the protein CASSLAQGGQSRTGELFF. The genes are TRBV5-5 and TRBJ2-2, with D perhaps TRBD1 (7 bases). The V and J ends lost 0 bases and 5 bases respectively, with 20 bases between them. This CDR3 comprises 18 residues. Germline loops: CDR1 SGHKS, CDR2 YYEKEE (reference sequence). Complete variable domain (other parts from reference TRBV5-5 and TRBJ2-2): DAGVTQSPTHLIKTRGQQVTLRCSPISGHKSVSWYQQVLGQGPQFIFQYYEKEERGRGNFPDRFSARQFPNYSSELNVNALLLGDSALYLCASSLAQGGQSRTGELFFGEGSRLTVL.

The rearrangement links TRBV10-3 to TRBJ2-1, with TRBD2 identical over 12 bases. Germline values: CDR1 ENHRY, CDR2 SYGVKD. CDR3 length: 16 residues. The V segment lost 6 bases and the J segment 5 bases; nucleotides outside the gene matches: 8. Written as DNA, the CDR3 is TGTGCCATCAGGTCTAGCGGGAGGGCAAAGAACAATGAGCAGTTCTTC. Translation gives CAIRSSGRAKNNEQFF.

The chain combines TRBV28 with TRBJ2-3; 9 nucleotides match TRBD1. The CDR3 covers 13 residues. Germline loops: CDR1 MDHEN, CDR2 SYDVKM. Unmatched junction bases numbered 3, after V lost 5 bases and J lost 6 bases. This CDR3 reads CASSKDRGDTQYF. CDR3 coding DNA: TGTGCCAGCAGTAAGGACAGGGGTGATACGCAGTATTTT. The full variable domain, rest sourced from reference TRBV28 and TRBJ2-3, is DVKVTQSSRYLVKRTGEKVFLECVQDMDHENMFWYRQDPGLGLRLIYFSYDVKMKEKGDIPEGYSVSREKKERFSLILESASTNQTSMYLCASSKDRGDTQYFGPGTRLTVL.

The chain joins TRBV7-9 to TRBJ1-2; D is unresolved. CDR1 is SEHNR and CDR2 is FQNEAQ in the germline V gene (reference sequence). Trimming cost V 5 bases and J 4 bases, with 5 bases left between them. The CDR3 has 11 residues. This CDR3 reads CASSALYGYTF. The CDR3 coding sequence is TGTGCCAGCAGCGCCCTCTATGGCTACACCTTC.

The J gene is TRBJ2-1, the V gene TRBV19; a possible D gene is TRBD1 (5 bases). The germline gives CDR1 LNHDA, CDR2 SQIVND (reference sequence). Trimming removed 5 bases from V and 2 bases from J, with 10 bases in between. The CDR3 has 14 residues. CDR3 in DNA: TGTGCCAGTAGTGGTAGGGGTCCCTACAATGAGCAGTTCTTC. Protein sequence: CASSGRGPYNEQFF.

Details on this clone: The sample holds other DNA sequences that translate to the same CDR3. The chain joins TRBV18 to TRBJ2-7; D is ambiguous. Germline V CDR1 and CDR2: KGHSH, LQKENI. The CDR3 is 13 residues long. Trimming pared 2 bases from V and 0 bases from J, leaving 5 bases between. CDR3 DNA: TGTGCCAGCTCACCAACCAACTCCTACGAGCAGTACTTC. Amino acid sequence: CASSPTNSYEQYF.

The J gene is TRBJ2-1, the V gene TRBV19; TRBD2 might be the D (6 bases). The CDR3 extends over 14 amino acids. The V end was cut by 6 bases, the J end by 3 bases, with 12 bases between. Germline lookup yields CDR1 LNHDA and CDR2 SQIVND (reference sequence). The CDR3 sequence: CASSRTTNYNEQFF. CDR3 sequence (DNA): TGTGCCAGTAGCAGGACTACGAACTACAATGAGCAGTTCTTC.

The chain joins TRBV4-3 to TRBJ1-5, with D perhaps matching TRBD1 (6 bases). Trimming pared 4 bases from V and 7 bases from J, leaving 17 bases between. CDR3 length equals 15 residues. Looked up from germline, CDR1 is LGHNA and CDR2 is YSLEER. The DNA for the CDR3 is TGCGCCAGCAGCCCAAGAGCGGGGGGCGGGCAGCCCCAGCATTTT. It codes for CASSPRAGGGQPQHF.

The rearrangement links TRBV9 to TRBJ2-7; D might be TRBD2 (6 bases). The CDR3 loop spans 13 amino acids. V lost 2 bases and J 4 bases, leaving 10 bases between the germline ends. CDR1 SGDLS and CDR2 YYNGEE come from the germline V gene. The CDR3 region is CASSVLSGYEQYF. CDR3 bases: TGTGCCAGCAGCGTCCTCAGCGGGTACGAGCAGTACTTC.

The rearrangement uses TRBV23-1 and TRBJ2-3, with D possibly TRBD2 on 6 matching bases. TRBV23-1 is an open reading frame, and its role is uncertain. Trimming left V 5 bases short and J 7 bases short, with 25 bases between. The CDR3 runs 17 residues. CDR3 nucleotide sequence: TGCGCCAGCAGTTTTCTCGGGACTCCTCATTTTACGCATACGCAGTATTTT. It codes for CASSFLGTPHFTHTQYF.

The CDR3 sequence: CAISDAKGSGELFF. The CDR3 bases are TGTGCCATCAGTGACGCAAAGGGTTCCGGGGAGCTGTTTTTT. The J gene is TRBJ2-2, the V gene TRBV10-3; D unresolved. The V gene lost 3 bases and the J gene lost 6 bases, with 11 bases spanning the gap. CDR1 is ENHRY, CDR2 SYGVKD, per germline. The CDR3 sequence is 14 residues long.

V and J are TRBV11-3 and TRBJ2-3; 8 nucleotides align to TRBD2. CDR1 SGHNT and CDR2 YENEEA come from the germline V gene. This CDR3 is built from 15 residues. V was pared by 4 bases and J by 0 bases, with 3 bases of the junction left unmatched. The CDR3, as DNA: TGTGCCAGCAGCTATCTAGCGGGTAGCACAGATACGCAGTATTTT. This encodes CASSYLAGSTDTQYF.

The V gene is TRBV9, the J gene TRBJ1-3; TRBD1 might be the D (6 bases). This CDR3 is built from 15 residues. Germline-derived CDR1 and CDR2 are SGDLS and YYNGEE. Trimming shortened V by 3 bases and J by 1 base, and 11 bases separated the two germline ends. The CDR3 sequence: CASSGGGSSGNTIYF. CDR3 DNA: TGTGCCAGCAGCGGAGGGGGGTCGTCTGGAAACACCATATATTTT.

As concerns this clone: The sample contains more than one DNA sequence encoding this CDR3. The gene calls are TRBV15 and TRBJ2-1; no clear D. Trimming shortened V by 0 bases and J by 7 bases, and 4 bases separated the two germline ends. CDR3 size: 12 residues. Germline V lookup: CDR1 LNHNV, CDR2 YYDKDF (reference sequence). The CDR3 sequence: CATSRDQNEQFF. Written as DNA, the CDR3 is TGTGCCACCAGCAGAGATCAAAATGAGCAGTTCTTC.

The V and J genes are TRBV5-1 and TRBJ1-6, with 10 bases fitting TRBD1. V lost 3 bases, J lost 9 bases, and 6 bases stayed unmatched. The CDR3 consists of 15 residues. Germline V gene data show CDR1 as SGHRS and CDR2 as YFSETQ. In DNA form, the CDR3 reads TGCGCCAGCAGCTCGGGTGGGACAGGGGCTTCACCCCTCCACTTT. Translation: CASSSGGTGASPLHF.

This clone was counted once. The rearrangement uses TRBV9 and TRBJ2-1; TRBD2 matches 7 bases. V lost 1 base, J lost 3 bases, and 7 bases stayed unmatched. The CDR3 runs to 16 residues. Germline V gene data show CDR1 as SGDLS and CDR2 as YYNGEE. This CDR3 is CASSVSAGDLYNEQFF. As DNA, the CDR3 is TGTGCCAGCAGCGTATCGGCGGGGGACCTCTACAATGAGCAGTTCTTC.